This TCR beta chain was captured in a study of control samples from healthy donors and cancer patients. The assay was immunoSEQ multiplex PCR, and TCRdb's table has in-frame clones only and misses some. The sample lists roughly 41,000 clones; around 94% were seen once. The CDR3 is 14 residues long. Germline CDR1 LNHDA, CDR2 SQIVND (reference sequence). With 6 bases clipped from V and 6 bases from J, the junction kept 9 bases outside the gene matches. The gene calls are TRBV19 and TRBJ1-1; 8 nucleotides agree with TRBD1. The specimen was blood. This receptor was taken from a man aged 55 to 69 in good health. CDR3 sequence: CASRTLDRAPEAFF. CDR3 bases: TGTGCCAGTAGAACCCTGGACAGGGCCCCTGAAGCTTTCTTT. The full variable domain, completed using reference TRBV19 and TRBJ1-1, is DGGITQSPKYLFRKEGQNVTLSCEQNLNHDAMYWYRQDPGQGLRLIYYSQIVNDFQKGDIAEGYSVSREKKESFPLTVTSAQKNPTAFYLCASRTLDRAPEAFFGQGTRLTVV.